The present T cell receptor (beta chain) was sequenced within a study of shared clonotypes between healthy human individuals. Genomic DNA from each subset was divided evenly over several immunoSEQ plates. TCRdb's table, derived via immunoSEQ multiplex PCR, lists solely in-frame clones and lacks some. The sample lists around 600,000 clones; roughly 97% were seen once. The sample taken for sequencing was naive CD4+ T cells sorted from blood. Noted subset: CD45RA+ positively selected. The clonotype originates from a woman aged 25 to 39 in good health.

The CDR3 sequence is CASSPELAGAGNEQFF. The CDR3 nucleotides read TGTGCCAGCAGTCCCGAACTAGCGGGAGCCGGGAATGAGCAGTTCTTC. This rearrangement joins TRBV28 to TRBJ2-1; 11 positions match TRBD2. From germline, CDR1 is MDHEN and CDR2 SYDVKM. This CDR3 has 16 residues. V was pared by 5 bases and J by 7 bases, with 10 bases of the junction left unmatched. Full variable domain (missing parts from reference TRBV28 and TRBJ2-1): DVKVTQSSRYLVKRTGEKVFLECVQDMDHENMFWYRQDPGLGLRLIYFSYDVKMKEKGDIPEGYSVSREKKERFSLILESASTNQTSMYLCASSPELAGAGNEQFFGPGTRLTVL.